The next 23 T cell receptor beta chains were all read from a single sample in a study of T cell changes during pregnancy in multiple sclerosis. Generated by immunoSEQ multiplex PCR, the TCRdb table keeps only in-frame clones and is missing some. The table lists around 51,000 clones, roughly 93% of them singletons, with 1.5% to 2% in the top ten. Sequenced here: peripheral blood, sampled in the second trimester of pregnancy. Source of these receptors: a female donor with multiple sclerosis, enrolled in a pregnancy study.

The V gene is TRBV12-5, the J gene TRBJ2-1; D call uncertain. With 1 base removed from V and 5 bases from J, the gap between germline ends came to 6 bases. The CDR3 extends over 13 amino acids. Germline CDR1 reads LGHNT; CDR2 reads FRNRAP. The CDR3 spells CASGLGLDNEQFF. CDR3 in DNA: TGTGCTAGTGGTTTGGGTCTCGACAATGAGCAGTTCTTC.

The chain joins TRBV4-1 to TRBJ2-2; 7 bases are a match to TRBD2. Germline V gives CDR1 MGHRA, CDR2 YSYEKL. The junction had 9 bases not matched to a gene; V was cut back by 3 bases and J by 5 bases. This CDR3 spans 16 amino acids. For the CDR3, the DNA is TGCGCCAGCAGCCACTTCTTTGGGGGGGGAACCGGGGAGCTGTTTTTT. As protein: CASSHFFGGGTGELFF.

The V call is TRBV15, the J call TRBJ2-7, with TRBD1 identical over 7 bases. Per the germline V gene, CDR1 is LNHNV and CDR2 is YYDKDF (reference sequence). The V gene end was trimmed by 6 bases and the J gene end by 2 bases; junction bases not matched to a gene: 4. This CDR3 comprises 13 residues. Here the CDR3 reads CATSTGQTYEQYF. CDR3 coding DNA: TGTGCCACCAGTACGGGACAGACCTACGAGCAGTACTTC.

The chain is built from TRBV19 and TRBJ1-2, with 9 bases aligning to TRBD1. V lost 6 bases to trimming and J lost 3 bases; unmatched junction nucleotides: 5. This CDR3 is 14 amino acids long. The germline V gene encodes CDR1 LNHDA and CDR2 SQIVND (reference sequence). The chain's CDR3 is CASRIRDRDYGYTF. DNA of the CDR3: TGTGCCAGTAGAATCCGGGACAGGGACTATGGCTACACCTTC.

The V and J genes are TRBV30 and TRBJ2-7, with 9 bases fitting TRBD2. Germline V lookup: CDR1 GTSNPN, CDR2 SVGIG (reference sequence). The CDR3 is 13 amino acids. Here the CDR3 reads CGWGLADPYEQYF. DNA of the CDR3: TGTGGATGGGGACTAGCCGATCCCTACGAGCAGTACTTC.

The chain uses TRBV14 and TRBJ1-2; possibly TRBD1 for D (6 bases). The germline V and J ends were trimmed by 5 bases and 6 bases, with 19 bases remaining between them. Germline CDR1 and CDR2: SGHDN and FVKESK. The CDR3 is made up of 15 amino acids. CDR3 loop: CASSERSGGRDGYTF. The CDR3 DNA follows: TGTGCCAGCAGCGAAAGATCGGGGGGGCGAGATGGCTACACCTTC. Drawing the rest from reference TRBV14 and TRBJ1-2, the complete variable domain is EAGVTQFPSHSVIEKGQTVTLRCDPISGHDNLYWYRRVMGKEIKFLLHFVKESKQDESGMPNNRFLAERTGGTYSTLKVQPAELEDSGVYFCASSERSGGRDGYTFGSGTRLTVV.

This chain joins TRBV6-1 and TRBJ2-7; D gene uncertain. CDR1 is MNHNS, CDR2 SASEGT, per germline. Trimming cost V 8 bases and J 0 bases, with 14 bases left between them. The CDR3 runs to 14 residues. CDR3 DNA: TGTGCCAGCGATCACAGATCGATCTCCTACGAGCAGTACTTC. As protein: CASDHRSISYEQYF.

The genes are TRBV15 and TRBJ2-7; 10 bases fit TRBD1. This CDR3 contains 14 residues. V was clipped by 5 bases and J by 5 bases; unmatched bases: 6. Germline V CDR1 and CDR2: LNHNV, YYDKDF (reference sequence). The CDR3 loop is CATSRDRGPHEQYF. CDR3 nucleotides: TGTGCCACCAGCCGGGACAGGGGTCCCCACGAGCAGTACTTC.

The J gene is TRBJ2-7, the V gene TRBV27; D may be TRBD2 (5 bases). Between the trimmed V and J ends, which lost 6 bases and 3 bases, there was a span of 12 bases. Looked up from germline, CDR1 is MNHEY and CDR2 is SMNVEV (reference sequence). This CDR3 is 13 amino acids long. The CDR3 region has the DNA TGTGCCAGCAGGAAAGCGGAGTACTACGAGCAGTACTTC. Residues: CASRKAEYYEQYF.

This clone is a singleton in its sample. V usage is TRBV6-4 and J usage is TRBJ2-1; TRBD2 matches 9 bases. In germline, CDR1 is MRHNA, CDR2 SNTAGT. The CDR3 is made up of 16 amino acids. V shed 2 bases and J 8 bases; nucleotides not matched to a gene: 10. CDR3 sequence: CASSDVAGGYLDEQFF. The DNA of the CDR3 is TGTGCCAGCAGTGACGTGGCGGGAGGGTACCTCGATGAGCAGTTCTTC.

In its sample, this clone was seen once. The sample contains more than one DNA sequence encoding this CDR3. The V and J genes are TRBV5-1 and TRBJ2-2; 8 bases line up with TRBD1. The ends lost 4 bases at V and 5 bases at J; junction bases unmatched: 7. Looked up from germline, CDR1 is SGHRS and CDR2 is YFSETQ. The length of the CDR3 is 15 residues. CDR3 in amino acids: CASSPGQGTTGELFF. DNA for the CDR3: TGCGCCAGCAGCCCTGGACAGGGAACGACCGGGGAGCTGTTTTTT. Drawing the rest from reference TRBV5-1 and TRBJ2-2, the complete variable domain is KAGVTQTPRYLIKTRGQQVTLSCSPISGHRSVSWYQQTPGQGLQFLFEYFSETQRNKGNFPGRFSGRQFSNSRSEMNVSTLELGDSALYLCASSPGQGTTGELFFGEGSRLTVL.

The CDR3 reads CASSQGLAGEREQYF. The CDR3 DNA sequence: TGTGCCAGCAGCCAAGGTCTAGCGGGAGAACGTGAGCAGTACTTC. The chain carries TRBV7-9 and TRBJ2-7, with 10 bases matching TRBD2. The CDR3 is made up of 15 amino acids. Germline CDR1 is SEHNR and CDR2 is FQNEAQ (reference sequence). J gave up 7 bases and V 5 bases, and 11 bases lay outside the gene matches.

This clone was found once. The chain recombines TRBV7-2 with TRBJ2-7; TRBD2 aligns across 11 bases. Germline V gene sequence: CDR1 SGHTA, CDR2 FQGNSA. The CDR3 is 14 residues long. Trimming cost V 1 base and J 9 bases; bases outside gene matches: 5. The CDR3 is CASSLGLAGGAQYF. The CDR3 DNA is TGTGCCAGCAGCTTAGGGCTAGCGGGAGGAGCGCAGTACTTC.

V usage is TRBV10-2 and J usage is TRBJ1-5; no clear D. Per germline, CDR1 WSHSY and CDR2 SAAADI. Deletions cut 7 bases from V and 4 bases from J, with 11 bases between. The CDR3 sequence is 13 residues long. CDR3 coding DNA: TGCGCCAGCACCGACTACTATAATCAGCCCCAGCATTTT. Translating it yields CASTDYYNQPQHF.

This chain connects TRBV2 to TRBJ1-4, with a weak D call TRBD1 (6 bases). Germline CDR1 and CDR2: SNHLY and FYNNEI. With 3 bases removed from V and 0 bases from J, the gap between germline ends came to 11 bases. The CDR3 totals 16 residues. The CDR3 is CASSDPGQPTNEKLFF. Written as DNA, the CDR3 is TGTGCCAGCAGTGATCCCGGACAGCCAACTAATGAAAAACTGTTTTTT. The whole variable domain, remainder taken from reference TRBV2 and TRBJ1-4, is EPEVTQTPSHQVTQMGQEVILRCVPISNHLYFYWYRQILGQKVEFLVSFYNNEISEKSEIFDDQFSVERPDGSNFTLKIRSTKLEDSAMYFCASSDPGQPTNEKLFFGSGTQLSVL.

This chain joins TRBV9 and TRBJ2-3; 10 bases are a match to TRBD2. Per germline, CDR1 SGDLS and CDR2 YYNGEE. This CDR3 is 18 amino acids long. Trimming removed 4 bases from V and 2 bases from J; junction bases left unmatched: 13. The CDR3 nucleotides are TGTGCCAGCAGCCGAGGAGTGGTAAGCGGGAGGGCCACAGATACGCAGTATTTT. Encoded protein: CASSRGVVSGRATDTQYF.

The chain carries TRBV5-5 and TRBJ2-2; no clear D gene. The CDR3 is 12 residues long. V was cut by 2 bases and J by 5 bases, with 4 bases left in between. CDR1 is SGHKS, CDR2 YYEKEE, per germline (reference sequence). The CDR3 protein is CASSFITGELFF. In DNA form, the CDR3 reads TGTGCCAGCAGCTTCATTACCGGGGAGCTGTTTTTT.

The CDR3 sequence is CASSRTGLGNTEAFF. The CDR3 coding sequence is TGTGCCAGCAGTCGAACAGGGTTAGGGAACACTGAAGCTTTCTTT. V is TRBV2 and J is TRBJ1-1; maybe TRBD1 (6 bases). V dropped 5 bases and J dropped 1 base, with 14 bases sitting between them. CDR3 length: 15 residues. In germline, CDR1 is SNHLY, CDR2 FYNNEI.

This chain links TRBV9 with TRBJ2-7; 10 bases are shared with TRBD1. The CDR3 totals 15 residues. Trimming took 2 bases from V and 6 from J; bases not matched to a gene: 8. Looked up from germline, CDR1 is SGDLS and CDR2 is YYNGEE. CDR3 in amino acids: CASSVNRDRGREQYF. CDR3 DNA sequence: TGTGCCAGCAGCGTTAACCGGGACAGGGGACGCGAGCAGTACTTC.

The chain carries TRBV11-3 and TRBJ1-1; no firm D call. This CDR3 is 14 amino acids long. V was pared by 1 base and J by 4 bases, with 10 bases between. Germline loops: CDR1 SGHNT, CDR2 YENEEA. CDR3 nucleotides: TGTGCCAGCAGCTTAGTGGCGGGGAGCACTGAAGCTTTCTTT. Protein: CASSLVAGSTEAFF.

This chain uses TRBV27 with TRBJ2-7, with a weak D call TRBD1 (6 bases). This CDR3 contains 14 residues. Per the germline V gene, CDR1 is MNHEY and CDR2 is SMNVEV (reference sequence). V was shortened by 3 bases and J by 5 bases, with 14 bases between the two germline ends. For the CDR3, the DNA is TGTGCCAGCAGTTTTCGGCAGGGGTCCCACGAGCAGTACTTC. It yields the protein CASSFRQGSHEQYF.

The chain is built from TRBV6-1 and TRBJ2-7; TRBD1 matches at 10 bases. This CDR3 contains 15 residues. Looked up from germline, CDR1 is MNHNS and CDR2 is SASEGT. The trim removed 2 bases at V and 3 bases at J, leaving 4 bases unmatched. The CDR3 DNA follows: TGTGCCAGCAGTGAACCAGGGGACAGGGGCTACGAGCAGTACTTC. Translated: CASSEPGDRGYEQYF.

This CDR3 is CASALGSGSFDTQYF. CDR3 coding DNA: TGTGCTAGTGCCCTGGGTAGCGGGAGTTTCGATACGCAGTATTTT. V is TRBV12-5 and J is TRBJ2-3, with 9 bases fitting TRBD2. This CDR3 has 15 amino acids. After removal of 7 bases from V and 6 bases from J, the junction contained 11 bases not matched to a gene. Germline assignment: CDR1 LGHNT and CDR2 FRNRAP.